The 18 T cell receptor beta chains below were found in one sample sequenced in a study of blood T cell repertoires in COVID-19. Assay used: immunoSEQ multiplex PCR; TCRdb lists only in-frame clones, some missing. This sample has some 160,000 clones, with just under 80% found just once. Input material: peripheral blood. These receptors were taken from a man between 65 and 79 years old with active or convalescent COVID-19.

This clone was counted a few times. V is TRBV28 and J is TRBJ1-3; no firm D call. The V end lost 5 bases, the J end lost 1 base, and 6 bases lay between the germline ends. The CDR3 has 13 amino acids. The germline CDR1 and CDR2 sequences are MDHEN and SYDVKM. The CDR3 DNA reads TGTGCCAGCAGTCCCCTATCTGGAAACACCATATATTTT. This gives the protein CASSPLSGNTIYF.

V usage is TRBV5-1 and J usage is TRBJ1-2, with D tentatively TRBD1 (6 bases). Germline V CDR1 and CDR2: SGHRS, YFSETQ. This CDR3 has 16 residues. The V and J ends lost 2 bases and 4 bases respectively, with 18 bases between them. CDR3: CASSLTPVGGSYGYTF. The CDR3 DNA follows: TGCGCCAGCAGCTTAACCCCCGTAGGGGGAAGCTATGGCTACACCTTC.

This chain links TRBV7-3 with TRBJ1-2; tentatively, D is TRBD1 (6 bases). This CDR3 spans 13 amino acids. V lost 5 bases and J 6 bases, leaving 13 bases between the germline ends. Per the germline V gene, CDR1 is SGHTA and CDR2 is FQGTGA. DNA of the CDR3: TGTGCCAGCAGCGACAGGATGATGAATGGCTACACCTTC. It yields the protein CASSDRMMNGYTF. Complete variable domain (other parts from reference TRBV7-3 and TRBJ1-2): GAGVSQTPSNKVTEKGKYVELRCDPISGHTALYWYRQSLGQGPEFLIYFQGTGAADDSGLPNDRFFAVRPEGSVSTLKIQRTERGDSAVYLCASSDRMMNGYTFGSGTRLTVV.

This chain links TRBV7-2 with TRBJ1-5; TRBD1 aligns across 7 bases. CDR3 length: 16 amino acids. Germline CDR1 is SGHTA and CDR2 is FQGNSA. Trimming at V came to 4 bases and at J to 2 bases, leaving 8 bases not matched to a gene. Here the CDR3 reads CASSSPGQTGNQPQHF. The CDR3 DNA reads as TGTGCCAGCAGCTCCCCGGGACAGACTGGCAATCAGCCCCAGCATTTT.

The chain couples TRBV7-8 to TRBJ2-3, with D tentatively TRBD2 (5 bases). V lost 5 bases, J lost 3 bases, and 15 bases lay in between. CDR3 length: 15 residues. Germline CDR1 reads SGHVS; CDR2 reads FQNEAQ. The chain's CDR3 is CASSPSAAATDTQYF. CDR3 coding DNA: TGTGCCAGCAGCCCCTCGGCAGCGGCTACAGATACGCAGTATTTT.

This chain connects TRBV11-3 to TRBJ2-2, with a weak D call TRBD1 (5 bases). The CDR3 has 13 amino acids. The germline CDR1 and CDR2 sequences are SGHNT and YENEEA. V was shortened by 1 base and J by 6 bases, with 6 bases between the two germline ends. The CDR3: CASSLGGAGELFF. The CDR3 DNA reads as TGTGCCAGCAGCTTAGGGGGCGCCGGGGAGCTGTTTTTT.

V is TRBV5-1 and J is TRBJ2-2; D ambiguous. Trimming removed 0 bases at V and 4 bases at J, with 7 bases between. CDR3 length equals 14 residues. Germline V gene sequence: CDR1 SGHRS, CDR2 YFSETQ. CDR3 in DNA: TGCGCCAGCAGCTTGGACAGCTCCACCGGGGAGCTGTTTTTT. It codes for CASSLDSSTGELFF.

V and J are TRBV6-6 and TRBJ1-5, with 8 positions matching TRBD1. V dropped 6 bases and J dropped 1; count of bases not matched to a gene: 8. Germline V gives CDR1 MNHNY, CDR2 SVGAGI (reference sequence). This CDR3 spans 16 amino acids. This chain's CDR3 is CASRDPDRESNQPQHF. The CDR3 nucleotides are TGTGCCAGCAGAGACCCGGACAGGGAGAGCAATCAGCCCCAGCATTTT.

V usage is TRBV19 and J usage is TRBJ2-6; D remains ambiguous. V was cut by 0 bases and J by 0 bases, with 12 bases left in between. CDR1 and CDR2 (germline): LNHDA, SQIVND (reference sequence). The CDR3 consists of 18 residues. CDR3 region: CASSIDKLLPSGANVLTF. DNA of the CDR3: TGTGCCAGTAGTATAGATAAACTACTCCCCTCTGGGGCCAACGTCCTGACTTTC.

As DNA, the CDR3 is TGTGCCAGCAGTGATTACGGACAGATTTACAATGAGCAGTTCTTC. Translated: CASSDYGQIYNEQFF. J is TRBJ2-1 and V is TRBV6-1; D possibly corresponds to TRBD1 (6 bases). V was cut by 3 bases and J by 4 bases, with 13 bases left in between. Germline loops: CDR1 MNHNS, CDR2 SASEGT. The CDR3 length is 15 residues.

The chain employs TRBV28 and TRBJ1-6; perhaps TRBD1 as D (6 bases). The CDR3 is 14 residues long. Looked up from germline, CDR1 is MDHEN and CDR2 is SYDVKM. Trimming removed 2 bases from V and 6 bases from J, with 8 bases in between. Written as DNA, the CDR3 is TGTGCCAGCAGTTTAGTACAGGGTAATTCACCCCTCCACTTT. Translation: CASSLVQGNSPLHF.

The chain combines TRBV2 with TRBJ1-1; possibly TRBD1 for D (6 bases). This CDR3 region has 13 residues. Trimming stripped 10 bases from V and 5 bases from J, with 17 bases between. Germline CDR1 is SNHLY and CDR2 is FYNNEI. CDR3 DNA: TGTGCCACCTCCAGCGACAGGAGGACTGAAGCTTTCTTT. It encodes CATSSDRRTEAFF.

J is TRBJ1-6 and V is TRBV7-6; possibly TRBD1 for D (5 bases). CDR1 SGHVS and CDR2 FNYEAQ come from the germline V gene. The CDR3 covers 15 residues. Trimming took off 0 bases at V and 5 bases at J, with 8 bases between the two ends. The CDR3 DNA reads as TGTGCCAGCAGCTTAGCAGGGGCGAATAATTCACCCCTCCACTTT. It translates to CASSLAGANNSPLHF.

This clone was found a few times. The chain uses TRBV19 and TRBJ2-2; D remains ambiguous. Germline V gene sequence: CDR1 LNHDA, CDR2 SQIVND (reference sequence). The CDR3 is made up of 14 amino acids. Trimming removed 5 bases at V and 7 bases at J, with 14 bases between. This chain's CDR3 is CASSSTTSGGELFF. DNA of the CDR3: TGTGCCAGTAGTTCGACGACATCCGGCGGGGAGCTGTTTTTT.

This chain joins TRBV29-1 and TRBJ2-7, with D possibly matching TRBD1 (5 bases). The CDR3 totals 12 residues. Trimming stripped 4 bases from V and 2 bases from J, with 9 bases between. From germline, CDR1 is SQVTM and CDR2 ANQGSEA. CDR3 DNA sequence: TGCAGCGTTGGGAAGGGGCCCTACGAGCAGTACTTC. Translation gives CSVGKGPYEQYF.

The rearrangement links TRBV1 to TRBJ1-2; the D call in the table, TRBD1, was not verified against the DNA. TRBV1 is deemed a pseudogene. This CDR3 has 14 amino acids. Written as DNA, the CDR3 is TGCACCAGCAGTGCGGACAGGGTGGCTTTTGGCTACACCTTC. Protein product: CTSSADRVAFGYTF.

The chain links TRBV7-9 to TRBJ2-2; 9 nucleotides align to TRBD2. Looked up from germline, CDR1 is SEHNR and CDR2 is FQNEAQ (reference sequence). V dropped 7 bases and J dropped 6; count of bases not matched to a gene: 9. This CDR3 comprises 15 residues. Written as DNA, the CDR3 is TGTGCCAGCACCCTTAGCGGGAGTCGTGCCGGGGAGCTGTTTTTT. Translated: CASTLSGSRAGELFF.

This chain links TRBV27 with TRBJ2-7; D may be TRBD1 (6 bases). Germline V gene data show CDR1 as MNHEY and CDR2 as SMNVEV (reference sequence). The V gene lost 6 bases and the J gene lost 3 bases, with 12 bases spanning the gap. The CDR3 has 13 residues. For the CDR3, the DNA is TGTGCCAGCAGACTTGGACAGCTCTACGAGCAGTACTTC. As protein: CASRLGQLYEQYF.